These 18 T cell receptor beta chains share one sample of origin, sequenced in a study of CD8 T cells in ankylosing spondylitis. TCRdb re-derived calls from the 5' RACE reads in MiXCR, one entry per CDR3 protein. The repertoire holds some 140,000 distinct CDR3 sequences, with roughly 8.8% as singletons. Sequencing was carried out using synovial fluid, either unsorted or a sorted T cell fraction (not recorded which). These receptors originate from a male donor with ankylosing spondylitis.

This clonotype appeared many times. This chain links TRBV24-1 with TRBJ2-5; TRBD1 matches 8 bases. Germline V gives CDR1 KGHDR, CDR2 SFDVKD. V lost 6 bases and J lost 2; bases outside the gene matches: 7. This CDR3 contains 15 residues. The CDR3 DNA sequence: TGTGCCACCAGTTCGTTCCGACAGGGGCAAGAGACCCAGTACTTC. Translating gives CATSSFRQGQETQYF.

This clonotype was seen only a few times. The rearrangement joins TRBV7-2 to TRBJ1-4; D is unresolved. The CDR3 has 14 amino acids. The germline CDR1 and CDR2 sequences are SGHTA and FQGNSA. V was cut by 0 bases and J by 7 bases, with 9 bases left in between. The CDR3 DNA is TGTGCCAGCAGCTTAGCGCGGGCTAGTGAAAAACTGTTTTTT. This sequence encodes CASSLARASEKLFF.

In this sample, this clonotype turned up many times. The chain carries TRBV20-1 and TRBJ1-5; no definite D call. V was cut by 1 base and J by 2 bases, with 9 bases left in between. Germline assignment: CDR1 DFQATT and CDR2 SNEGSKA (reference sequence). The CDR3 totals 14 residues. The CDR3 DNA reads as TGCAGTGCTAGAGCTGGGTCAGGCAATCAGCCCCAGCATTTT. Translating it yields CSARAGSGNQPQHF.

The chain couples TRBV28 to TRBJ1-6; 7 bases line up with TRBD1. V was pared by 5 bases and J by 10 bases, with 14 bases of the junction left unmatched. This CDR3 is 16 amino acids long. The germline V gene encodes CDR1 MDHEN and CDR2 SYDVKM. The CDR3 sequence: CASSQGGQPVWSPLHF. In DNA form, the CDR3 reads TGTGCCAGCAGTCAAGGGGGACAGCCGGTCTGGTCACCCCTCCACTTT. Full variable domain (remainder filled in from reference TRBV28 and TRBJ1-6): DVKVTQSSRYLVKRTGEKVFLECVQDMDHENMFWYRQDPGLGLRLIYFSYDVKMKEKGDIPEGYSVSREKKERFSLILESASTNQTSMYLCASSQGGQPVWSPLHFGNGTRLTVT.

The rearrangement uses TRBV7-2 and TRBJ2-7, with 15 bases matching TRBD2. V shed 1 base, J shed 12 bases, and the junction held 13 bases outside the gene matches. The CDR3 totals 17 residues. Germline V gene sequence: CDR1 SGHTA, CDR2 FQGNSA. CDR3 loop: CASSLGRTGTSGRRMYF. CDR3 sequence (DNA): TGTGCCAGCAGCTTAGGTCGTACGGGGACTAGCGGGAGGCGTATGTACTTC.

This clonotype was recorded at least ten times. The rearrangement links TRBV10-3 to TRBJ2-3, with 7 bases matching TRBD2. The CDR3 spans 15 residues. After removal of 5 bases from V and 1 base from J, the junction contained 6 bases not matched to a gene. Germline V gene data show CDR1 as ENHRY and CDR2 as SYGVKD. CDR3 region: CAISPSRGGTDTQYF. As DNA, the CDR3 is TGTGCCATCAGTCCAAGCCGGGGGGGCACAGATACGCAGTATTTT.

In this sample, this clonotype turned up many times. The chain combines TRBV6-5 with TRBJ2-1; tentatively, D is TRBD1 or TRBD2 (5 bases each). Germline V gene sequence: CDR1 MNHEY, CDR2 SVGAGI. The CDR3 has 16 amino acids. V lost 2 bases to trimming and J lost 5 bases, with 16 bases between them. The CDR3 reads CASSYALGRGNNEQFF. DNA of the CDR3: TGTGCCAGCAGTTACGCACTTGGACGGGGCAACAATGAGCAGTTCTTC.

V gene TRBV20-1 combines with J gene TRBJ1-1, with 7 bases matching TRBD1. CDR3 size: 12 residues. With 8 bases clipped from V and 4 bases from J, the junction kept 7 bases outside the gene matches. The germline V gene has CDR1 DFQATT and CDR2 SNEGSKA (reference sequence). The CDR3 bases are TGCAGTCCATCACAGGGGAGCACTGAAGCTTTCTTT. Translating gives CSPSQGSTEAFF.

This clonotype was counted a few times. The rearrangement joins TRBV20-1 to TRBJ2-5; tentative D call: TRBD1 (6 bases). V was pared by 0 bases and J by 5 bases, with 13 bases between. The length of the CDR3 is 14 residues. CDR1 and CDR2 (germline): DFQATT, SNEGSKA (reference sequence). The CDR3 DNA sequence: TGCAGTGCTAGAGATCAGGACAGATCGGAGACCCAGTACTTC. This encodes CSARDQDRSETQYF.

At least ten counts were recorded for this clonotype. The V and J genes are TRBV13 and TRBJ2-7, with a weak D call TRBD2 (5 bases). Germline values: CDR1 PRHDT, CDR2 FYEKMQ (reference sequence). V shed 8 bases and J shed 2 bases, with 22 bases lying between them. The CDR3 has 16 residues. Written as DNA, the CDR3 is TGTGCCAGCGGGCTAAATTATAACGGGGAGACCTACGAGCAGTACTTC. It specifies CASGLNYNGETYEQYF.

This clonotype was picked up many times. The chain combines TRBV7-2 with TRBJ2-1; TRBD2 aligns across 11 bases. The germline V gene has CDR1 SGHTA and CDR2 FQGNSA. The trim removed 4 bases at V and 10 bases at J, leaving 9 bases unmatched. The CDR3 is made up of 15 amino acids. DNA of the CDR3: TGTGCCAGCAGCTCGTCTAGCGGGAGGACTAGAGAGCAGTTCTTC. Encoded protein: CASSSSSGRTREQFF.

V is TRBV7-2 and J is TRBJ1-3, with unresolved D. V lost 4 bases and J lost 0, with 7 bases in between. Germline lookup yields CDR1 SGHTA and CDR2 FQGNSA. CDR3 size: 14 residues. CDR3 protein: CASSYGSSGNTIYF. CDR3 DNA sequence: TGTGCCAGCAGCTACGGGAGCTCTGGAAACACCATATATTTT.

The chain is built from TRBV15 and TRBJ2-5; 13 bases are a match to TRBD2. J lost 3 bases, V lost 3 bases, and 1 base had no gene match. Looked up from germline, CDR1 is LNHNV and CDR2 is YYDKDF (reference sequence). The CDR3 is made up of 15 amino acids. This chain's CDR3 is CATSRGTSGEETQYF. CDR3 nucleotides: TGTGCCACCAGCAGGGGGACTAGCGGGGAAGAGACCCAGTACTTC.

The CDR3 loop reads CASSQPWREGNEQFF. In DNA, the CDR3 is TGCGCCAGCAGCCAGCCCTGGAGGGAGGGCAATGAGCAGTTCTTC. The chain is built from TRBV4-1 and TRBJ2-1; TRBD2 agrees at 7 bases. CDR3 length: 15 amino acids. V shed 3 bases and J 6 bases; nucleotides not matched to a gene: 8. CDR1 and CDR2 from the germline V gene are MGHRA and YSYEKL.

The table lists this clonotype with a few counts. DNA for the CDR3: TGTGCCAGCAGCCAATCCCGGACAAGTAGCTACACCTTC. As protein: CASSQSRTSSYTF. The rearrangement uses TRBV7-9 and TRBJ1-2; D is perhaps TRBD1 (5 bases). Germline CDR1 reads SEHNR; CDR2 reads FQNEAQ (reference sequence). V shed 5 bases and J shed 9 bases, with 16 bases lying between them. There are 13 residues in the CDR3.

This clonotype has only a few counts. The chain employs TRBV11-3 and TRBJ2-2; D perhaps matches TRBD2 (6 bases). The V end was cut by 0 bases, the J end by 7 bases, with 6 bases between. The CDR3 covers 13 residues. CDR1 and CDR2 from the germline V gene are SGHNT and YENEEA. DNA of the CDR3: TGTGCCAGCAGCTTAGAGCGGGGCGGGGAGCTGTTTTTT. Residues: CASSLERGGELFF.

This clonotype showed up many times. CDR3 sequence reads: CSALYTGRVGYTF. The CDR3 region has the DNA TGCAGTGCTCTATACACAGGGAGGGTTGGCTACACCTTC. V and J are TRBV20-1 and TRBJ1-2; D is possibly TRBD1 (6 bases). The germline V gene has CDR1 DFQATT and CDR2 SNEGSKA (reference sequence). Trimming stripped 5 bases from V and 7 bases from J, with 17 bases between. The CDR3 runs to 13 residues.

At least ten counts were recorded for this clonotype. The chain uses TRBV4-2 and TRBJ2-5; D gene uncertain. The germline V gene encodes CDR1 LGHNA and CDR2 YNFKEQ. This CDR3 has 14 amino acids. The V gene lost 6 bases and the J gene lost 1 base, with 12 bases spanning the gap. The CDR3 spells CASSSKSSQETQYF. The CDR3 DNA reads as TGTGCCAGCAGTTCCAAATCTTCCCAAGAGACCCAGTACTTC.